This entry describes one T cell receptor (beta chain). Its antigen is currently not known. Base qualities are missing; no much larger clone stands one base away. CDR1 MDHEN and CDR2 SYDVKM were looked up in the germline V gene. From cysteine to phenylalanine, the CDR3 is 15 amino acids long. Only the CDR3 DNA is retained, 45 bases long and in frame from the first base. Trimming removed 6 bases from V and 5 bases from J, leaving 17 bases between the germline ends. TCR CDR3 regions were amplified from genomic DNA by multiplex PCR using the deep immunoSEQ assay. Extracted genomic DNA from each cell subset was distributed evenly across all wells of several immunoSEQ 96-well plates, and each plate was treated as a replicate. For sorted subsets, each replicate PCR was loaded with 200 ng genomic DNA, equivalent to roughly 30,000 T cell genomes. The purified libraries were quantified using a Qubit 3.0 fluorometer, sized with a Bioanalyzer 2100, and then quantified again using the KAPA Library Quantification kit. A separate single-read 150-cycle Illumina NextSeq 550 flow cell was used to sequence each immunoSEQ 96-well plate. Per the authors' processing: Because the immunoSEQ output included only junctional sequences and no quality scores, the filtering could not be the same as the filtering used for full-length reads. Sequences were annotated with PyIR, a Python wrapper for IgBLAST v1.9, using IMGT germline references to assign V/J genes and CDR3. Any read was removed if the V/J assignment was weak (E-value above 1e-6), the CDR3 was missing, or the read contained stop codons, out-of-frame junctions, or ambiguous translated residues. A V3J clonotype was defined by an identical inferred V gene, J gene, and CDR3 amino acid sequence. To compute the percentage overlap between repertoires, the number of shared unique clonotypes was divided by the size of the smaller repertoire. RTK rarefaction, the Chao1 estimator, and Recon v2.1 estimates of unobserved clonotypes were used to assess repertoire richness. OLGA was used to compute generation probabilities for all TCRbeta clonotypes that the gDNA method yielded from a handful of donors. This is the immuneACCESS table as TCRdb keeps it, with only in-frame sequences that have V and J called. A part of the clones is gone; compared with another copy, unresolved V genes explain less than half, and the rest is unexplained. That table furnishes V, J and clone size, whereas the DNA furnished D and trimming. Counted in this sample were under 600,000 clones; 95% to 96% of them appeared once. The ten largest clonotypes hold about 0.064% of the sample.

The sample belongs to a study of shared clonotypes between healthy human individuals (TCRdb year 2020). Study-level background: A couple of women and three men aged 18 to 49 years were included in the cohort. Blood TCR repertoires of five healthy adults were deeply sequenced to estimate repertoire size and the extent of clonotype sharing between individuals. Between about 0.8 and 9 billion PBMCs per donor were obtained by leukapheresis. For each donor, CD4 naive and CD4 memory were each run on three plates, CD8 naive on two plates, and CD8 memory on one plate. Libraries were prepared and TCR repertoires were sequenced by different laboratories using diverse techniques, in order to increase sequencing depth and limit assay-specific biases.

The donors were healthy, HIV-negative adults with no recently reported acute infections or vaccinations. Every donor was a Caucasian adult living in Nashville, Tennessee, USA. CD4+ T cells were enriched through magnetic negative selection, after which naive cells were positively selected on CD45RA and the remaining negative fraction served as the memory subset. Blood was obtained by leukapheresis, after which PBMCs were separated by Ficoll-Histopaque density gradient centrifugation and cryopreserved in liquid nitrogen vapor phase. Analytical flow cytometry was used to check the purity and quantity of each magnetically sorted T cell population. Each sorted fraction had its genomic DNA isolated and then quantified by UV absorbance on a Nanodrop 2000c. Broad study findings and their caveats: Because the study included a small number of donors, the genetic and exposure-history diversity represented was limited. Compared with non-shared clonotypes, the clonotypes found in all four sorted-subset donors had higher generation probabilities. Larger estimated clonotype richness was generally found for naive subsets than for memory subsets. Sampling was restricted to blood, and TCR repertoires in tissue are likely to differ from TCR repertoires in blood. Incomplete sequencing was indicated by rarefaction of sorted-subset datasets, despite the large sequencing depth. Pairwise subsampling indicated that sequencing depth was expected to affect the degree of clonotype sharing among donors. Across a handful of donors, roughly 5% of naive CD4, approximately 3.6% of naive CD8, 2% to 2.5% of memory CD4, and 0.4% of memory CD8 clonotypes were shared.

Recombination linked TRBV28 to TRBJ2-1, with TRBD2 as a weak D call on 6 bases. Sequencing used naive CD4+ T cells sorted from blood. The cell subset or site label on this specimen signifies: CD45RA+ positively selected. The sequence derives from a woman between 25 and 40 years old in good health. The sequenced DNA: TGTGCCAGCAGCCCCCTAGCGAGGAGGAACAATGAGCAGTTCTTC. It codes for CASSPLARRNNEQFF.